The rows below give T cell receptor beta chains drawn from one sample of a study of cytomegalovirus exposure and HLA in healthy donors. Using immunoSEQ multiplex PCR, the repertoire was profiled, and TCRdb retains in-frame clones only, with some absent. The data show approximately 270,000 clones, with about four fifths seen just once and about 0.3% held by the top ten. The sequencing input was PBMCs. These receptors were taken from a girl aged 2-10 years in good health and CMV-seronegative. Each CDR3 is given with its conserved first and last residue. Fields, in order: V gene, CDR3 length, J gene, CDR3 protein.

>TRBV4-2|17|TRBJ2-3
CASSQAGTRSRSDTQYF
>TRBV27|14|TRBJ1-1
CASRPSRENTEAFF
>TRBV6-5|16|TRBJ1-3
CASSYRATGSGNTIYF
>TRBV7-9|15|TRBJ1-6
CASSNMARGNSPLHF
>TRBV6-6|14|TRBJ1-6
CASSYSNKLSPLHF
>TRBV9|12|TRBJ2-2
CASTKGTGELFF
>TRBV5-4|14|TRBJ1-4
CASSRRGGEEKLFF
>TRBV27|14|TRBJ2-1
CASSFGGTGREQFF
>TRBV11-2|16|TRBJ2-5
CASSLRGLADQETQYF
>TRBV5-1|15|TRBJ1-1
CASSKNTGRDTEAFF
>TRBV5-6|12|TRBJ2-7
CASSRATYEQYF
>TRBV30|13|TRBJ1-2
CAWSVRAGGGYTF
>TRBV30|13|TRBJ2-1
CAWSTNRATEQFF
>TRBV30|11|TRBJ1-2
CAWTTGYGYTF
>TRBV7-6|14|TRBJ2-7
CASSLLNKPYEQYF
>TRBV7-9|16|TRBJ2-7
CSSSPRGAARGYEQYF
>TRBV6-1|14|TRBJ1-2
CASSAGQNLYGYTF
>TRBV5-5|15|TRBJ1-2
CASSLWTGDGYGYTF
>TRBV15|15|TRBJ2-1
CATSRDSETYREQFF
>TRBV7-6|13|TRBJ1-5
CASSSFGDQPQHF
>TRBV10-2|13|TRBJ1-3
CATSVGSGNTIYF
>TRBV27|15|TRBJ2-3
CASRTAGGNTDTQYF
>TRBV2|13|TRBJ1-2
CASSVGGARGYTF
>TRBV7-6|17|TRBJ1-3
CASSTPRQGSSGNTIYF
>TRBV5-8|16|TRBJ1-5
CASSLFGGSINQPQHF
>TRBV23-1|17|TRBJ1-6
CASTQRQWCSYNSPLHF
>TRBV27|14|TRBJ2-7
CASRPAAGGDMQYF
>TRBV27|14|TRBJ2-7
CASSWYGGTYEQYF
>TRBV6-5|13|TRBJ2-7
CASIGQGHGEQYF
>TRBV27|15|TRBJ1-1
CASSLYGDRETEAFF
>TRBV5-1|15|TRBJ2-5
CASSLQPSGSETQYF
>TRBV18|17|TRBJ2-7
CASSLRVDRTTSYEQYF
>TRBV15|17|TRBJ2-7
CATSREFGLAVDYEQYF
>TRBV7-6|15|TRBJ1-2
CASSLEAGFNYGYTF
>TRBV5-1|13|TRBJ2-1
CASRHQGDNEQFF
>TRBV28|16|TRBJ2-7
CASSFGGGLAFDEQYF
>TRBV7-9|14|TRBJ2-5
CASSLAAGAETQYF
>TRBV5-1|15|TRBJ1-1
CASSLVGEANTEAFF
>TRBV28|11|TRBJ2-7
CASNAADEQYF
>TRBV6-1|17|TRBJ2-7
CASSDPPPSQASYEQYF
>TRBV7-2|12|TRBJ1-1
CAIGRDRARAFF
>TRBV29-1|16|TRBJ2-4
CSVEVQGQGTKNIQYF
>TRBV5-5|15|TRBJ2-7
CASSWQGPPSYEQYF
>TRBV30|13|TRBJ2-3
CAWSGSGTDTQYF
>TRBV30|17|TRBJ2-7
CAWRPLSSAGGSYEQYF
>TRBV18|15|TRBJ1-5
CASSPEGRSNQPQHF
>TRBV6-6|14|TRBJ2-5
CASSPRGQRETQYF
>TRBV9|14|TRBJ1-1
CASSVQDRPTEAFF
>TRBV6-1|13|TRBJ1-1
CASSEFLYTEAFF